This TCR beta chain was captured by sequencing in a study of human T cells and chemical hapten exposure. As for the study in general: Chiefly female patients presented with alopecia areata, totalis or universalis. Across samples, TCR yields varied, mostly owing to small differences in pooled library volumes.

TCRdb ran MiXCR on the RACE reads and lists one entry per CDR3 protein. The data contain about 98,000 distinct CDR3 sequences, 10% to 11% of them singletons. Time point in this sample: pre-sensitization, week 0. Treatment in this sample: therapeutic diphenylcyclopropenone sensitization with weekly scalp DPC. Unfractionated whole blood yielded the extracted total RNA. V lost 2 bases and J 7 bases, leaving 12 bases between the germline ends. The length of the CDR3 is 14 residues. Germline V gene lookup returns CDR1 MNHEY and CDR2 SVGEGT. The input for sequencing was whole blood, taken in connection with sensitization to the hapten diphenylcyclopropenone (DPC). The receptor's source is a woman aged 60 to 75 with alopecia areata. Some clones in this sample may be carry-over from other donors' samples. The chain employs TRBV6-2 or TRBV6-3 and TRBJ1-5; maybe TRBD1 (5 bases). As DNA, the CDR3 is TGTGCCAGCAGTTACGAGGAGGGGTGGCAGCCCCAGCATTTT. Translated, it gives CASSYEEGWQPQHF.